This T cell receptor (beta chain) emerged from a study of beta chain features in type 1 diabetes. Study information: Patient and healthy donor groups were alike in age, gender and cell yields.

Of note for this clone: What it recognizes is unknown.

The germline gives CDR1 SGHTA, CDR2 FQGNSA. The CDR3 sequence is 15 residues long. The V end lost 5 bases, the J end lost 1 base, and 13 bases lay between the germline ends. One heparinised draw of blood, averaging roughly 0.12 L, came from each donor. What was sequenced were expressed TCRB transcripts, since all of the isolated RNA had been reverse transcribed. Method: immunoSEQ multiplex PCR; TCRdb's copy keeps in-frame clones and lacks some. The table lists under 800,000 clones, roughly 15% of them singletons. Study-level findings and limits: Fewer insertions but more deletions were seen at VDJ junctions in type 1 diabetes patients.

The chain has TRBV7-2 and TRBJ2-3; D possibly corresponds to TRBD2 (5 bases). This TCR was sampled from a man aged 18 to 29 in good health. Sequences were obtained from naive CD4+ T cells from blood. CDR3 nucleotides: TGTGCCAGCAGCAAAGGACTTAGCGGCACAGATACGCAGTATTTT. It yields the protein CASSKGLSGTDTQYF.